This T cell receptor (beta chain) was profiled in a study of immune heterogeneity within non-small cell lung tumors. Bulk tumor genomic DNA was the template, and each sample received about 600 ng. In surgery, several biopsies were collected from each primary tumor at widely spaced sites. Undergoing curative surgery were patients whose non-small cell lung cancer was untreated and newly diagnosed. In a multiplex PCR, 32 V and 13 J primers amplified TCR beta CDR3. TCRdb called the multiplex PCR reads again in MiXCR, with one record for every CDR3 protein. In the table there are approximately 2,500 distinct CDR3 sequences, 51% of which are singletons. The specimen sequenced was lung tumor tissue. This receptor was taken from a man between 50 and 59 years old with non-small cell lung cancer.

The CDR3 region has the DNA TGTGCCAGCAGTCCGCCTCCCAATTCACCCCTCCACTTT. It yields the protein CASSPPPNSPLHF. The chain joins TRBV28 to TRBJ1-6, with D hard to call. Per the germline V gene, CDR1 is MDHEN and CDR2 is SYDVKM. Trimming cost V 5 bases and J 7 bases, with 9 bases left between them. The length of the CDR3 is 13 residues.